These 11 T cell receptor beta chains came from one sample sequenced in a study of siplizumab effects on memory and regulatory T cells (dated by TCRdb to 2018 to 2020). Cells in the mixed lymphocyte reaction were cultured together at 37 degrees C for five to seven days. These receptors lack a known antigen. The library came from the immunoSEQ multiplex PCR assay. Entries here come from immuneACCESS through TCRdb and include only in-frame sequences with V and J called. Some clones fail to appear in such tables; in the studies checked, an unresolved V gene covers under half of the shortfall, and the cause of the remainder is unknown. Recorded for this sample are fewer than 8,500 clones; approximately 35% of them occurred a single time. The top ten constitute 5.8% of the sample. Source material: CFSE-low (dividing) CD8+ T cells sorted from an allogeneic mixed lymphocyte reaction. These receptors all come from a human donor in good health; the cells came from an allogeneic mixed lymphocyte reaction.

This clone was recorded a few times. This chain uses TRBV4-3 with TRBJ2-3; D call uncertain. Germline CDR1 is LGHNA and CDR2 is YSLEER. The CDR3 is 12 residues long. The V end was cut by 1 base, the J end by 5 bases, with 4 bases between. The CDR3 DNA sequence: TGCGCCAGCAGCCAAGGCGGAGATACGCAGTATTTT. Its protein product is CASSQGGDTQYF.

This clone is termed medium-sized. In nucleotides, the CDR3 is TGTGCCAGCAGCGTTCAGGGGAACACCTACAATGAGCAGTTCTTC. This codes for CASSVQGNTYNEQFF. V usage is TRBV9 and J usage is TRBJ2-1; possibly TRBD1 for D (6 bases). This CDR3 region has 15 residues. Between the trimmed V and J ends, which lost 2 bases and 2 bases, there was a span of 11 bases. Germline values: CDR1 SGDLS, CDR2 YYNGEE.

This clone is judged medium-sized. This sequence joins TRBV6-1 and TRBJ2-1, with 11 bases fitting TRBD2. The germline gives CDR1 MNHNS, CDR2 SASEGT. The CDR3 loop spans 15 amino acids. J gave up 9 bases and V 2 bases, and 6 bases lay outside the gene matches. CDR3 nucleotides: TGTGCCAGCAGTGAACGTGAACTAGCGGGAGTTGAGCAGTTCTTC. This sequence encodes CASSERELAGVEQFF.

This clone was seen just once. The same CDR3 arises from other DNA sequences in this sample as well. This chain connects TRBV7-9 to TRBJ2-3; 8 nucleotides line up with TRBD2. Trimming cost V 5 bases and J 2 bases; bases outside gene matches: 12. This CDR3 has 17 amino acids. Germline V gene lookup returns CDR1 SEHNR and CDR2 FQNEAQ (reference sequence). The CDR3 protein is CASSLGGAGGITDTQYF. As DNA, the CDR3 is TGTGCCAGCAGCCTGGGGGGGGCGGGAGGAATCACAGATACGCAGTATTTT.

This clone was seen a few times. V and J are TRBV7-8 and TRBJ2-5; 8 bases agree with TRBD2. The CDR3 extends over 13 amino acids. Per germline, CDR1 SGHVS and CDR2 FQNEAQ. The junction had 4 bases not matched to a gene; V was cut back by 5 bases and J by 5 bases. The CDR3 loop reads CASSLLADETQYF. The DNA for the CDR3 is TGTGCCAGCAGCCTACTAGCGGACGAGACCCAGTACTTC. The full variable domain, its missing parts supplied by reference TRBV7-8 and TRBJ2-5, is GAGVSQSPRYKVAKRGQDVALRCDPISGHVSLFWYQQALGQGPEFLTYFQNEAQLDKSGLPSDRFFAERPEGSVSTLKIQRTQQEDSAVYLCASSLLADETQYFGPGTRLLVL.

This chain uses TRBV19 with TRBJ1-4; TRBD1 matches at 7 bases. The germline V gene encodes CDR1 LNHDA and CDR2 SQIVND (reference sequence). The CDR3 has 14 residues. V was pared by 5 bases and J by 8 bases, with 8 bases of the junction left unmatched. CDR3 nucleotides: TGTGCCAGTAGTTGGACAGGCGAGAAGGAAAAACTGTTTTTT. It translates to CASSWTGEKEKLFF.

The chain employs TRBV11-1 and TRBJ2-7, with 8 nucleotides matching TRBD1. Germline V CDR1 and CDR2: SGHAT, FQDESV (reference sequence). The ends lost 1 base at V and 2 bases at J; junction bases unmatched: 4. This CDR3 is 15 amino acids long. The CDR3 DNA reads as TGTGCCAGCAGCTTAGACGACAGGGGAGCCTACGAGCAGTACTTC. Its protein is CASSLDDRGAYEQYF.

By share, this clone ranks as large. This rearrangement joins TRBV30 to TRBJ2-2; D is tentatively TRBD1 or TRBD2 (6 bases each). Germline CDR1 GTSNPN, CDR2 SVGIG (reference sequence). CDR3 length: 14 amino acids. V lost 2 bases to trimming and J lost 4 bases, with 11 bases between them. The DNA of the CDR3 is TGTGCCTGGAGTTGGGGGGCGGGCACCGGGGAGCTGTTTTTT. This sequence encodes CAWSWGAGTGELFF. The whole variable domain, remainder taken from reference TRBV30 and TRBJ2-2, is SQTIHQWPATLVQPVGSPLSLECTVEGTSNPNLYWYRQAAGRGLQLLFYSVGIGQISSEVPQNLSASRPQDRQFILSSKKLLLSDSGFYLCAWSWGAGTGELFFGEGSRLTVL.

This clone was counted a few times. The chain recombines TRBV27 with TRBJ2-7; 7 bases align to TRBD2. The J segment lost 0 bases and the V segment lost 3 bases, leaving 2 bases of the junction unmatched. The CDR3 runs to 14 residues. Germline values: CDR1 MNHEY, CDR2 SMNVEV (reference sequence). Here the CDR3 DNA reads TGTGCCAGCAGTTTCTCGGGGGGCTCCTACGAGCAGTACTTC. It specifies CASSFSGGSYEQYF.

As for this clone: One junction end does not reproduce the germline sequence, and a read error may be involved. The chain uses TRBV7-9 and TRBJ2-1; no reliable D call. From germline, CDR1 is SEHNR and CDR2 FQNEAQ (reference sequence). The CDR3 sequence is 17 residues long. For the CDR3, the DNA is TGTGCCAGCAGCTCAACTGAACCCTCAAGCTCCTACAATGGGCAGTTCTTC. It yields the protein CASSSTEPSSSYNGQFF.

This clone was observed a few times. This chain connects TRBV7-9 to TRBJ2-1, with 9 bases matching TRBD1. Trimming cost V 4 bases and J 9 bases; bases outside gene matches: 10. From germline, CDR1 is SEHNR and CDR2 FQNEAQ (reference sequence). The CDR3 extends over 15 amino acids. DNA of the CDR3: TGTGCCAGCAGCTCCCCGTCCCGGGACAGGGTTGAGCAGTTCTTC. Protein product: CASSSPSRDRVEQFF.